This TCR beta chain was identified in a study of blood T cell repertoires in COVID-19. About the study: Collection of acute and convalescent COVID-19 samples took place in the United States, Italy and Spain. T cells, B-cell-depleted T cells, or PBMCs provided the cDNA or gDNA that served as material.

In the original workflow: Scientists estimated how many nucleated cells there were by amplifying reference gene primers. TCRdb's table, derived via immunoSEQ multiplex PCR, lists solely in-frame clones and lacks some. The V and J calls and the clone size are those of that table, but D and trimming were determined from the DNA. The sample includes around 56,000 clones, 60% to 85% of them seen just once. The CDR3 loop spans 14 amino acids. V lost 2 bases to trimming and J lost 6 bases, with 10 bases between them. Germline CDR1 is SEHNR and CDR2 is FQNEAQ (reference sequence). The table lists this clone with a count of one.

This chain connects TRBV7-9 to TRBJ2-2; D might be TRBD1 (6 bases). The receptor was derived from a man between 60 and 75 years old with acute or convalescent COVID-19. Sequencing was performed on peripheral blood. CDR3 bases: TGTGCCAGCAGCTTAACACAGGGTGCCGGGGAGCTGTTTTTT. Translating it yields CASSLTQGAGELFF.